Here is one T cell receptor (beta chain) with its context. What it binds is unknown. This entry comes from a study of response to subunit inactivated influenza vaccine. Study results and limitations: The authors suggested that few new T cells are recruited per seasonal influenza vaccination.

TCRdb reanalysed the RT-PCR reads using MiXCR and keeps one entry per CDR3 protein. In the table there are 450,000 to 500,000 distinct CDR3 sequences, 9.5% to 12% of which are singletons. After removal of 2 bases from V and 3 bases from J, the junction contained 13 bases not matched to a gene. The CDR3 length is 18 residues. Germline V lookup: CDR1 MGHRA, CDR2 YSYEKL. The chain links TRBV4-1 to TRBJ2-4, with TRBD2 matching over 7 bases. Sequences were derived from PBMCs from blood, sampled 40 to 50 days after vaccination. The receptor's source is a man aged 50 or older who received an inactivated influenza vaccine. The CDR3 sequence: CASSQWEGRDYGKNIQYF. Here the CDR3 DNA reads TGCGCCAGCAGCCAATGGGAAGGGAGGGATTATGGCAAAAACATTCAGTACTTC.